One sample yielded the 25 T cell receptor beta chains listed below, sequenced in a study of T cells in Graves' hyperthyroidism and ophthalmopathy. From RNA transcripts, TCR beta CDR3 regions were amplified. First-round RT-PCR with HTBI primers amplified the TCR CDR3 region. TCRdb reanalysed the multiplex PCR reads using MiXCR and keeps one entry per CDR3 protein. The sample lists hundreds of thousands of distinct CDR3 sequences, approximately 15% occurring once. Sequencing was done on a sample of blood. The receptors here all came from a woman aged 35 to 49 with Graves' ophthalmopathy.

This clonotype was picked up one time. With a much larger clone just one base away, this may be a read error. The CDR3 loop reads CASRGNSNQPQHF. For the CDR3, the DNA is TGTGCCAGCAGGGGAAATAGCAATCAGCCCCAGCATTTT. The V gene is TRBV12-3 or TRBV12-4, the J gene TRBJ1-5; D gene ambiguous. The CDR3 sequence is 13 residues long. With 6 bases removed from V and 0 bases from J, the gap between germline ends came to 6 bases.

This clonotype was recorded many times. This chain uses TRBV2 with TRBJ2-4; D uncertain. CDR3 length: 12 amino acids. Germline V lookup: CDR1 SNHLY, CDR2 FYNNEI. The V end lost 7 bases, the J end lost 8 bases, and 12 bases lay between the germline ends. The CDR3 sequence is CASTPIADIQYF. The CDR3 coding sequence is TGTGCCAGCACTCCAATTGCGGACATTCAGTACTTC.

About this clonotype: One base away lies a much larger clone, so this may be a sequencing read error. The genes are TRBV29-1 and TRBJ1-1; D is uncertain. Per germline, CDR1 SQVTM and CDR2 ANQGSEA. CDR3 length: 11 amino acids. The CDR3 is CSIEGNTEAFF. DNA for the CDR3: TGCAGCATTGAAGGGAACACTGAAGCTTTCTTT.

The rearrangement uses TRBV9 and TRBJ2-1; tentatively, D is TRBD2 (5 bases). V lost 3 bases and J 4 bases, leaving 17 bases between the germline ends. Per germline, CDR1 SGDLS and CDR2 YYNGEE. The CDR3 is 16 amino acids. The CDR3: CASSALSAGRYNEQFF. In DNA form, the CDR3 reads TGTGCCAGCAGCGCCCTCTCGGCGGGCAGGTACAATGAGCAGTTCTTC.

The V gene is TRBV10-3, the J gene TRBJ1-5, with D possibly TRBD1 on 6 matching bases. Germline CDR1 reads ENHRY; CDR2 reads SYGVKD. V lost 10 bases and J lost 3, with 13 bases in between. This CDR3 is built from 13 residues. Here the CDR3 DNA reads TGTGCCACTGACCAGGGGAACAATCAGCCCCAGCATTTT. Translated, it gives CATDQGNNQPQHF.

The chain couples TRBV5-1 to TRBJ2-3; a possible D gene is TRBD1 (6 bases). This CDR3 is 15 amino acids long. Germline lookup yields CDR1 SGHRS and CDR2 YFSETQ. V was shortened by 4 bases and J by 7 bases, with 19 bases between the two germline ends. In nucleotides, the CDR3 is TGCGCCAGCAGCCTAGCTGGCACAGGGTACTATACGCAGTATTTT. Translating it yields CASSLAGTGYYTQYF. The full variable domain, completed using reference TRBV5-1 and TRBJ2-3, is KAGVTQTPRYLIKTRGQQVTLSCSPISGHRSVSWYQQTPGQGLQFLFEYFSETQRNKGNFPGRFSGRQFSNSRSEMNVSTLELGDSALYLCASSLAGTGYYTQYFGPGTRLTVL.

This clonotype was recorded a few times. A much larger clone differs from this one at a single base, so this may be a read error. This rearrangement joins TRBV12-3 or TRBV12-4 to TRBJ2-7, with 11 bases lining up with TRBD1. The CDR3 loop spans 15 amino acids. V trimming: 6 bases; J trimming: 3 bases; junction bases outside the gene matches: 7. In DNA form, the CDR3 reads TGTGCCAGCAGCCAATCCGGGACAGGGGGCTACGAGCAGTACTTC. Translation gives CASSQSGTGGYEQYF.

J is TRBJ2-2 and V is TRBV3-1; the D gene could be TRBD1 or TRBD2 (5 bases each). The CDR3 contains 15 residues. From germline, CDR1 is LGHDT and CDR2 YNNKEL (reference sequence). With 1 base removed from V and 3 bases from J, the gap between germline ends came to 9 bases. The DNA for the CDR3 is TGTGCCAGCAGCCAAGGGGACCCTCACACCGGGGAGCTGTTTTTT. Protein: CASSQGDPHTGELFF.

This CDR3 is CASSHWMTSGETQYF. The CDR3 DNA reads as TGTGCCAGCAGCCATTGGATGACTAGCGGAGAGACCCAGTACTTC. V and J are TRBV3-1 and TRBJ2-5; 9 bases match TRBD2. Germline CDR1 is LGHDT and CDR2 is YNNKEL (reference sequence). This CDR3 has 15 residues. V lost 3 bases to trimming and J lost 4 bases; unmatched junction nucleotides: 6.

This clonotype was counted at least ten times. The chain employs TRBV27 and TRBJ2-3, with D perhaps matching TRBD1 (6 bases). The CDR3 covers 15 residues. Per germline, CDR1 MNHEY and CDR2 SMNVEV (reference sequence). Trimming left V 7 bases short and J 4 bases short, with 18 bases between. This chain's CDR3 is CASIQTGQGPDTQYF. In nucleotides, the CDR3 is TGTGCCAGCATCCAGACGGGGCAGGGGCCAGATACGCAGTATTTT.

This clonotype was found many times. The chain links TRBV12-3 or TRBV12-4 to TRBJ2-5; D remains unclear. V was pared by 1 base and J by 3 bases, with 9 bases between. The CDR3 loop spans 14 amino acids. CDR3 coding DNA: TGTGCCAGCAGTTTAGAGGCGTTGGAAGAGACCCAGTACTTC. Translating gives CASSLEALEETQYF.

The table lists this clonotype with many counts. This chain joins TRBV2 and TRBJ1-5; D is undetermined. This CDR3 spans 13 amino acids. Trimming removed 9 bases at V and 0 bases at J, with 9 bases between. Per the germline V gene, CDR1 is SNHLY and CDR2 is FYNNEI. The CDR3 DNA follows: TGTGCCAGTTCATCGACTAGCAATCAGCCCCAGCATTTT. This codes for CASSSTSNQPQHF.

CDR3 sequence (DNA): TGTGCCAGTAGTGTCCTAGCGGGAGAAGGGGACGAGCAGTACTTC. Protein product: CASSVLAGEGDEQYF. The chain combines TRBV19 with TRBJ2-7, with TRBD2 matching 10 bases. Germline CDR1 reads LNHDA; CDR2 reads SQIVND (reference sequence). With V trimmed by 5 bases and J by 5 bases, 9 bases remained unmatched. The CDR3 spans 15 residues.

This clonotype was counted between two and nine times. The rearrangement links TRBV12-3 or TRBV12-4 to TRBJ2-7; TRBD1 matches at 9 bases. The CDR3 spans 14 residues. After removal of 7 bases from V and 2 bases from J, the junction contained 6 bases not matched to a gene. The CDR3 loop is CASTPGQGPYEQYF. The CDR3 bases are TGTGCCAGCACTCCGGGACAGGGTCCCTACGAGCAGTACTTC.

The J gene is TRBJ1-5, the V gene TRBV6-1, with a possible D match to TRBD1 (5 bases). V gave up 2 bases and J gave up 3 bases, with 11 bases separating them. From germline, CDR1 is MNHNS and CDR2 SASEGT. This CDR3 spans 15 amino acids. The CDR3 DNA reads as TGTGCCAGCAGTGAACGGGGCCCCTACAATCAGCCCCAGCATTTT. Translation: CASSERGPYNQPQHF.

This clonotype has at least ten counts. The chain joins TRBV7-8 to TRBJ1-5; 7 bases are a match to TRBD1. Germline CDR1 and CDR2: SGHVS and FQNEAQ. The CDR3 covers 15 residues. V lost 2 bases to trimming and J lost 7 bases; unmatched junction nucleotides: 8. CDR3 in amino acids: CASSLWEGGGQPQHF. CDR3 bases: TGTGCCAGCAGCTTATGGGAAGGGGGCGGGCAGCCCCAGCATTTT.

The chain carries TRBV6-1 and TRBJ2-2; no definite D call. The germline V gene has CDR1 MNHNS and CDR2 SASEGT. This CDR3 spans 13 amino acids. With 8 bases removed from V and 0 bases from J, the gap between germline ends came to 7 bases. CDR3 DNA: TGTGCCAGCGGTCCCTCGAACACCGGGGAGCTGTTTTTT. Translated, it gives CASGPSNTGELFF.

This clonotype has just a few counts. This rearrangement joins TRBV7-8 to TRBJ1-2; D is unresolved. This CDR3 contains 12 residues. Trimming left V 5 bases short and J 6 bases short, with 10 bases between. The V gene's germline CDR1 is SGHVS and CDR2 FQNEAQ. CDR3 sequence reads: CASSGPGDGYTF. The CDR3 coding sequence is TGTGCCAGCAGCGGGCCCGGGGATGGCTACACCTTC.

The chain carries TRBV3-1 and TRBJ1-1; no firm D call. Trimming cost V 5 bases and J 6 bases, with 16 bases left between them. CDR3 size: 14 residues. Germline V gives CDR1 LGHDT, CDR2 YNNKEL (reference sequence). This CDR3 is CASSTRSGFSEAFF. The CDR3 nucleotides are TGTGCCAGCAGCACCCGCTCGGGTTTCTCTGAAGCTTTCTTT.

In its sample, this clonotype was seen a few times. This chain joins TRBV4-1 and TRBJ1-5, with TRBD1 matching over 8 bases. V shed 2 bases, J shed 5 bases, and the junction held 14 bases outside the gene matches. The CDR3 consists of 18 residues. Germline-derived CDR1 and CDR2 are MGHRA and YSYEKL. In DNA form, the CDR3 reads TGCGCCAGCAGCCAACCACCACTACGGACAGGGAATCATCAGCCCCAGCATTTT. This codes for CASSQPPLRTGNHQPQHF.

Only a few counts were recorded for this clonotype. This chain connects TRBV15 to TRBJ2-5; the D is unclear. The germline V and J ends were trimmed by 2 bases and 1 base, with 5 bases remaining between them. The germline CDR1 and CDR2 sequences are LNHNV and YYDKDF (reference sequence). The CDR3 extends over 13 amino acids. The CDR3 region has the DNA TGTGCCACCAGCAGACTTCTCCAAGAGACCCAGTACTTC. Residues: CATSRLLQETQYF.

This clonotype showed up many times. The rearrangement joins TRBV30 to TRBJ2-3; 13 nucleotides line up with TRBD2. Looked up from germline, CDR1 is GTSNPN and CDR2 is SVGIG (reference sequence). J lost 6 bases, V lost 8 bases, and 2 bases had no gene match. CDR3 size: 12 residues. This CDR3 reads CARTSGGDTQYF. In nucleotides, the CDR3 is TGTGCCAGGACTAGCGGGGGTGATACGCAGTATTTT.

This clonotype was recorded a few times. The CDR3: CASSQERSLQQYF. CDR3 nucleotides: TGTGCCAGCAGCCAAGAGAGATCTTTACAGCAGTACTTC. The rearrangement joins TRBV3-1 to TRBJ2-7; D not resolved. This CDR3 is 13 amino acids long. Germline CDR1 and CDR2: LGHDT and YNNKEL (reference sequence). V lost 0 bases to trimming and J lost 8 bases, with 11 bases between them.

This clonotype was picked up many times. The chain combines TRBV2 with TRBJ2-7; D perhaps matches TRBD2 (6 bases). The germline V gene has CDR1 SNHLY and CDR2 FYNNEI. The length of the CDR3 is 14 residues. V dropped 2 bases and J dropped 2 bases, with 10 bases sitting between them. CDR3 sequence reads: CASSEPSAAYEQYF. As DNA, the CDR3 is TGTGCCAGCAGTGAACCTAGCGCTGCCTACGAGCAGTACTTC.

This clonotype has a handful of counts. V usage is TRBV6-1 and J usage is TRBJ2-7, with a possible D match to TRBD2 (6 bases). The CDR3 spans 12 residues. The germline V gene has CDR1 MNHNS and CDR2 SASEGT. V was pared by 11 bases and J by 2 bases, with 13 bases between. The CDR3 nucleotides are TGTGCCTCGGGGGATTTGACCTACGAGCAGTACTTC. Its translation is CASGDLTYEQYF.